This T cell receptor (beta chain) was identified in a study of T cells after yellow fever vaccination. Study information: The SMART-Seq v4 Ultra Low Input method served to prepare the low-cell-number fractions. Study findings and constraints: Booster samples showed a return of most primary-vaccination clones (approximately 96% CD4, approximately 88% CD8).

Comment on this clonotype: Its specificity is not known.

CDR3 size: 15 residues. V dropped 6 bases and J dropped 5 bases, with 19 bases sitting between them. TCRdb redid the calling of the 5' RACE reads with MiXCR, one entry per CDR3 protein. Of some 260,000 distinct CDR3 sequences in the sample, about 5.2% were seen once. Sequencing was performed on CD4+ T cells sorted from PBMCs, taken on the day of the yellow fever booster vaccination. This clonotype was obtained from a man aged 18 to 29 who received the YFV17D yellow fever vaccine. The genes are TRBV12-3 or TRBV12-4 and TRBJ2-5, with D perhaps TRBD2 (6 bases). CDR3 in amino acids: CASSLAGFGGETQYF. In DNA form, the CDR3 reads TGTGCCAGCAGCCTCGCGGGCTTTGGGGGGGAGACCCAGTACTTC.